A single sample is the source of the 2 T cell receptor beta chains below, sequenced in a study of cytomegalovirus exposure and HLA in healthy donors. The study ran its PCR with 60 Vbeta and 13 Jbeta primers. Repertoires were generated with immunoSEQ multiplex PCR, while TCRdb's copy carries only in-frame clones and drops some. The table has about 140,000 clones, approximately 78% seen once; the top ten hold roughly 3.2%. Input material: PBMCs. Receptors originate from a man aged 18 to 29 in good health and CMV-seropositive.

The J gene is TRBJ1-1, the V gene TRBV9; perhaps TRBD1 as D (5 bases). Trimming pared 0 bases from V and 4 bases from J, leaving 13 bases between. The CDR3 sequence is 15 residues long. In germline, CDR1 is SGDLS, CDR2 YYNGEE. The CDR3 bases are TGTGCCAGCAGCGTAGGGGAAAGGGGAGGCACTGAAGCTTTCTTT. This sequence encodes CASSVGERGGTEAFF.

This chain connects TRBV6-5 to TRBJ2-2; D remains unclear. The CDR3 length is 12 residues. Trimming shortened V by 6 bases and J by 6 bases, and 8 bases separated the two germline ends. Germline assignment: CDR1 MNHEY and CDR2 SVGAGI. Here the CDR3 reads CASRTNSGELFF. CDR3 bases: TGTGCCAGCAGGACAAATTCCGGGGAGCTGTTTTTT.